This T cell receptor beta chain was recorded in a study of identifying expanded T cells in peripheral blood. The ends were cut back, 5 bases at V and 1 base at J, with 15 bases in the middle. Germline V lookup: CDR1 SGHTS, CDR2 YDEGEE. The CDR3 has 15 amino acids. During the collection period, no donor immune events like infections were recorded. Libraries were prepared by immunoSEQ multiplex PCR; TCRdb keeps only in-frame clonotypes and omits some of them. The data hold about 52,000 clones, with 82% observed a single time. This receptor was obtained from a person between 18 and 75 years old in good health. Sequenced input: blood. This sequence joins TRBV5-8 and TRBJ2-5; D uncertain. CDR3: CASSPGLLTQETQYF. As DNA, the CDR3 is TGTGCCAGCAGTCCCGGGCTCTTAACCCAAGAGACCCAGTACTTC. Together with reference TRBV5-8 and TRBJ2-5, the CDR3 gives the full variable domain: EAGVTQSPTHLIKTRGQQATLRCSPISGHTSVYWYQQALGLGLQFLLWYDEGEERNRGNFPPRFSGRQFPNYSSELNVNALELEDSALYLCASSPGLLTQETQYFGPGTRLLVL.